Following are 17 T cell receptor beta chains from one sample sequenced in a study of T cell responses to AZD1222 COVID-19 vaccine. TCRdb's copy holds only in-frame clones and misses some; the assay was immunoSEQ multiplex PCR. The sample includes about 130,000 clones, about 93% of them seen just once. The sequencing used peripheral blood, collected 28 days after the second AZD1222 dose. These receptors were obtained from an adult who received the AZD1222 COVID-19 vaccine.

In DNA, the CDR3 is TGTGCCATCCGCGCCAGATTTAATTCACCCCTCCACTTT. It codes for CAIRARFNSPLHF. The J gene is TRBJ1-6, the V gene TRBV10-3; D gene uncertain. This CDR3 has 13 amino acids. Trimming took off 8 bases at V and 6 bases at J, with 11 bases between the two ends. Germline loops: CDR1 ENHRY, CDR2 SYGVKD.

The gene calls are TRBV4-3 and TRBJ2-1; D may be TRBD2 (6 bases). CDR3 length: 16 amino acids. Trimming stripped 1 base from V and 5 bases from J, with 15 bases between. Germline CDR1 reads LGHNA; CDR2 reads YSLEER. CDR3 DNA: TGCGCCAGCAGCCAAGGGCGTTCCGGGACTGACAATGAGCAGTTCTTC. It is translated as CASSQGRSGTDNEQFF.

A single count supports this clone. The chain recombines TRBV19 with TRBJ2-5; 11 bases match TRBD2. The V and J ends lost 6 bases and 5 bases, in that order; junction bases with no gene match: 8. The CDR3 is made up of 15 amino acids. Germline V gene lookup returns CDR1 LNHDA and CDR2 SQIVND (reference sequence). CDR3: CASRPGLAVAETQYF. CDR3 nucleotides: TGTGCCAGTAGGCCGGGACTAGCGGTGGCGGAGACCCAGTACTTC.

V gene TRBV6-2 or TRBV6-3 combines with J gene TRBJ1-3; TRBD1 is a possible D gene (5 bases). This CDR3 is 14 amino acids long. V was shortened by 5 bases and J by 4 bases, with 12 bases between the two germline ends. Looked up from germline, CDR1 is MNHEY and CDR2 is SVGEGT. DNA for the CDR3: TGTGCCAGCAGTCCAGGGTTAGCAGGAAACACCATATATTTT. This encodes CASSPGLAGNTIYF.

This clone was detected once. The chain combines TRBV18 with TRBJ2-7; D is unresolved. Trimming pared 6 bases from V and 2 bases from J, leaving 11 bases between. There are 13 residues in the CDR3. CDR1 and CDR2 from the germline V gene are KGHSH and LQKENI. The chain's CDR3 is CASSSAMTYEQYF. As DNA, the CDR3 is TGTGCCAGCTCCTCAGCGATGACCTACGAGCAGTACTTC.

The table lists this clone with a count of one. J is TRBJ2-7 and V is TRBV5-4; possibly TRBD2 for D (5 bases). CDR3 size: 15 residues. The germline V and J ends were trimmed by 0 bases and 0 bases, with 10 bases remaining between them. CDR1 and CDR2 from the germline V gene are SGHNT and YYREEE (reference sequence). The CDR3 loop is CASSLDPGSSYEQYF. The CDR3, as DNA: TGTGCCAGCAGCTTGGATCCGGGGAGCTCCTACGAGCAGTACTTC.

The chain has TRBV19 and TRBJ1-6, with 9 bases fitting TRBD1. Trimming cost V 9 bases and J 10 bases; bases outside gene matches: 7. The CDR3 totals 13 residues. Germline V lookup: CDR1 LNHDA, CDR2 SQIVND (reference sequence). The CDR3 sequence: CASTEDRGSPLHF. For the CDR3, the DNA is TGTGCCAGCACCGAGGACAGGGGATCACCCCTCCACTTT.

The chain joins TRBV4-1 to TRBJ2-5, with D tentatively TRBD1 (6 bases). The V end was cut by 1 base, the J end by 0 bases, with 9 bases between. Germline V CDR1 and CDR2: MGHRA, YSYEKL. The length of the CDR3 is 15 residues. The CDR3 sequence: CASSQVGGYQETQYF. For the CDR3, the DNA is TGCGCCAGCAGCCAAGTTGGGGGCTACCAAGAGACCCAGTACTTC.

CDR3 sequence: CASSPRDRDKDTQYF. For the CDR3, the DNA is TGCGCCAGCAGCCCCCGGGACAGGGATAAAGATACGCAGTATTTT. V usage is TRBV5-1 and J usage is TRBJ2-3, with TRBD1 matching over 9 bases. The germline V gene encodes CDR1 SGHRS and CDR2 YFSETQ. CDR3 length: 15 residues. The J segment lost 5 bases and the V segment lost 4 bases, leaving 8 bases of the junction unmatched.

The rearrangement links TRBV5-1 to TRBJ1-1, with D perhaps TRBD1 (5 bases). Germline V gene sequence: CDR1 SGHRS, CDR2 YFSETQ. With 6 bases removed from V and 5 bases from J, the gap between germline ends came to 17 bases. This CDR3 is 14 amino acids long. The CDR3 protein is CASTVTMGVTEAFF. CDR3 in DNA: TGCGCCAGCACAGTGACGATGGGGGTTACTGAAGCTTTCTTT.

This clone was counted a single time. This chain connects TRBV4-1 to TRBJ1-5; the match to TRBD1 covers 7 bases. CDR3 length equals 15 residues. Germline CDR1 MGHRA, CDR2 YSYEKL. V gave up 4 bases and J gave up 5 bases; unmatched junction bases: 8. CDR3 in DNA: TGCGCCAGCAGCCTAGTATCAGGGGGAGATCAGCCCCAGCATTTT. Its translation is CASSLVSGGDQPQHF.

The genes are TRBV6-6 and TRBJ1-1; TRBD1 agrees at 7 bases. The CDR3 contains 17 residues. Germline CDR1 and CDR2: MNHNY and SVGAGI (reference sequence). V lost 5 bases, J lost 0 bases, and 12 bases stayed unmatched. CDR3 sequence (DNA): TGTGCCAGCAGTCCTAAAACAGGGGCAGGAATGAACACTGAAGCTTTCTTT. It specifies CASSPKTGAGMNTEAFF.

The CDR3, as DNA: TGTGCCAGCAGTACCTACGGGCCCGGAGGTGGCTACACCTTC. Protein product: CASSTYGPGGGYTF. The genes are TRBV6-2 or TRBV6-3 and TRBJ1-2, with D unresolved. Trimming removed 5 bases from V and 7 bases from J, with 17 bases in between. The CDR3 has 14 amino acids. CDR1 is MNHEY, CDR2 SVGEGT, per germline.

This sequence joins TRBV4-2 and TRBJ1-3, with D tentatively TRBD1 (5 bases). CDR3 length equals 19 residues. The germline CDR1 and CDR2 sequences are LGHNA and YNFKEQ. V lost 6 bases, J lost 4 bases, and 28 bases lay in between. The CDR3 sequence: CASREGETDVWSAGNTIYF. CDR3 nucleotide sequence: TGTGCCAGCAGAGAGGGAGAGACAGATGTATGGTCGGCGGGAAACACCATATATTTT.

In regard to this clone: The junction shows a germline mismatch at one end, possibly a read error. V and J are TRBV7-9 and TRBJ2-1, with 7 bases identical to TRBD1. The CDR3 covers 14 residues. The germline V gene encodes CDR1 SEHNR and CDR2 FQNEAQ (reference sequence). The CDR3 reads CASSLARDSARQFF. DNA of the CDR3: TGTGCCAGCAGCCTAGCAAGGGACAGCGCTCGGCAGTTCTTC.

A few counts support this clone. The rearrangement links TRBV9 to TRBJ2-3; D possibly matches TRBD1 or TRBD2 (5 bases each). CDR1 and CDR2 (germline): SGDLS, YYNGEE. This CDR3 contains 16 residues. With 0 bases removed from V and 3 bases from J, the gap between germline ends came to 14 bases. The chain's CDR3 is CASSVGSVEGTDTQYF. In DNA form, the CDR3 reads TGTGCCAGCAGCGTAGGAAGTGTAGAGGGGACAGATACGCAGTATTTT.

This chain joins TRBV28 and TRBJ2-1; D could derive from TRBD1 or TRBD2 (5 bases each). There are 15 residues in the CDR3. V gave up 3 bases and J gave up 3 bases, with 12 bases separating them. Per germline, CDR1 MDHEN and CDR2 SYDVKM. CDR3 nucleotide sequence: TGTGCCAGCAGTTTGGGGACCGGGAACTACAATGAGCAGTTCTTC. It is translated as CASSLGTGNYNEQFF.